The 22 T cell receptor beta chains below come from one sample, sequenced in a study of blood T cell repertoires in COVID-19. Only in-frame clones appear in the TCRdb table, and some are missing; sequencing was by immunoSEQ multiplex PCR. The sample includes fewer than 85,000 clones, more than 75% of them seen just once. Specimen: peripheral blood. The receptors shown here come from a man in his fifties or sixties with active COVID-19.

The CDR3 bases are TGTGCCACCAGTGGCCCGACAGGGAGTAGCTACGAGCAGTACTTC. This sequence encodes CATSGPTGSSYEQYF. This chain links TRBV24-1 with TRBJ2-7, with 7 bases matching TRBD1. The germline CDR1 and CDR2 sequences are KGHDR and SFDVKD. V trimming: 5 bases; J trimming: 3 bases; junction bases outside the gene matches: 9. CDR3 length: 15 residues.

V and J are TRBV30 and TRBJ2-5; TRBD1 aligns across 9 bases. CDR3 length: 14 amino acids. V trimming: 4 bases; J trimming: 1 base; junction bases outside the gene matches: 4. Germline CDR1 and CDR2: GTSNPN and SVGIG (reference sequence). In DNA, the CDR3 is TGTGCCTGGAATACAGGGGGCCTCCAAGAGACCCAGTACTTC. Residues: CAWNTGGLQETQYF.

The rearrangement uses TRBV19 and TRBJ1-1; no firm D call. V lost 6 bases and J lost 4, with 12 bases in between. CDR3 length equals 13 residues. Germline V lookup: CDR1 LNHDA, CDR2 SQIVND (reference sequence). The CDR3 spells CASRGRLGTEAFF. The CDR3 DNA follows: TGTGCCAGTAGAGGAAGGCTAGGCACTGAAGCTTTCTTT.

This clone has only a few counts. The chain uses TRBV5-1 and TRBJ2-7; the match to TRBD2 covers 11 bases. The germline V gene encodes CDR1 SGHRS and CDR2 YFSETQ. This CDR3 is built from 19 residues. V lost 4 bases, J lost 2 bases, and 17 bases stayed unmatched. As DNA, the CDR3 is TGCGCCAGCAGCGCAGCTCCGGGACTAGCGGACATAAACGCCTACGAGCAGTACTTC. Its protein product is CASSAAPGLADINAYEQYF. The full variable domain, in which reference TRBV5-1 and TRBJ2-7 provide the parts outside the CDR3, is KAGVTQTPRYLIKTRGQQVTLSCSPISGHRSVSWYQQTPGQGLQFLFEYFSETQRNKGNFPGRFSGRQFSNSRSEMNVSTLELGDSALYLCASSAAPGLADINAYEQYFGPGTRLTVT.

This clone was seen a few times. The V gene is TRBV28, the J gene TRBJ1-2; D unresolved. With 3 bases removed from V and 8 bases from J, the gap between germline ends came to 13 bases. The CDR3 is made up of 13 amino acids. Germline CDR1 is MDHEN and CDR2 is SYDVKM. For the CDR3, the DNA is TGTGCCAGCAGTTTGCTGCAAAACTTCGGCTACACCTTC. Translation: CASSLLQNFGYTF.

The chain couples TRBV29-1 to TRBJ1-2; 7 bases match TRBD1. Germline lookup yields CDR1 SQVTM and CDR2 ANQGSEA. The CDR3 sequence is 13 residues long. After removal of 6 bases from V and 7 bases from J, the junction contained 11 bases not matched to a gene. CDR3 in DNA: TGCAGCGTGGATGCCGGGACAGCGATTGGCTACACCTTC. Translation: CSVDAGTAIGYTF.

V usage is TRBV15 and J usage is TRBJ1-4; D gene ambiguous. Germline V CDR1 and CDR2: LNHNV, YYDKDF (reference sequence). V was shortened by 5 bases and J by 8 bases, with 12 bases between the two germline ends. This CDR3 spans 13 amino acids. The CDR3 sequence is CATSGGRAEKLFF. The CDR3 DNA sequence: TGTGCCACCAGCGGCGGGAGGGCCGAAAAACTGTTTTTT.

This clone was seen a few times. V and J are TRBV6-6 and TRBJ2-7, with D perhaps matching TRBD1 (6 bases). Germline values: CDR1 MNHNY, CDR2 SVGAGI (reference sequence). The CDR3 consists of 14 residues. The ends were cut back, 6 bases at V and 0 bases at J, with 12 bases in the middle. This CDR3 is CASRQGISSYEQYF. The CDR3 bases are TGTGCCAGCAGACAGGGAATTAGCTCCTACGAGCAGTACTTC.

On this clone: One end of the junction varies from germline; a read error may be responsible. The CDR3 coding sequence is TGTGCCAGCAGCTTATACGGTGACTCCTCCGAGCAGTACTTC. This encodes CASSLYGDSSEQYF. The genes are TRBV7-9 and TRBJ2-7; D gene uncertain. Per the germline V gene, CDR1 is SEHNR and CDR2 is FQNEAQ (reference sequence). This CDR3 has 14 residues.

V and J are TRBV27 and TRBJ2-3; D is possibly TRBD2 (6 bases). V lost 6 bases and J 4 bases, leaving 20 bases between the germline ends. Germline V gives CDR1 MNHEY, CDR2 SMNVEV (reference sequence). The CDR3 is 16 amino acids. CDR3 protein: CASRRDFPSLPDTQYF. The CDR3 nucleotides read TGTGCCAGCAGAAGGGACTTCCCCTCACTCCCAGATACGCAGTATTTT.

The chain is built from TRBV5-1 and TRBJ1-2; the match to TRBD1 covers 8 bases. Germline V lookup: CDR1 SGHRS, CDR2 YFSETQ. V shed 0 bases, J shed 4 bases, and the junction held 5 bases outside the gene matches. The CDR3 spans 15 residues. CDR3 sequence: CASSLGGTGTYGYTF. CDR3 nucleotides: TGCGCCAGCAGCTTGGGGGGGACAGGTACCTATGGCTACACCTTC.

As regards this clone: This sample includes further DNA sequences coding for the same CDR3. V gene TRBV18 combines with J gene TRBJ1-2; 9 bases line up with TRBD1. V shed 4 bases and J 8 bases; nucleotides not matched to a gene: 5. The CDR3 has 13 residues. The germline V gene encodes CDR1 KGHSH and CDR2 LQKENI. CDR3 loop: CASSQGQGDGYTF. The CDR3 DNA is TGTGCCAGCTCACAGGGACAGGGCGACGGCTACACCTTC.

This clone is a singleton in its sample. V gene TRBV2 combines with J gene TRBJ2-5, with 8 bases that match TRBD1. This CDR3 contains 16 residues. V was pared by 5 bases and J by 6 bases, with 14 bases of the junction left unmatched. Germline CDR1 and CDR2: SNHLY and FYNNEI. CDR3 residues: CASSPPRRQGWQTQYF. Written as DNA, the CDR3 is TGTGCCAGCAGTCCACCTAGACGACAGGGGTGGCAGACCCAGTACTTC.

The genes are TRBV4-3 and TRBJ2-5; 9 nucleotides align to TRBD2. Per germline, CDR1 LGHNA and CDR2 YSLEER. The junction had 14 bases not matched to a gene; V was cut back by 4 bases and J by 5 bases. This CDR3 region has 17 residues. The CDR3 reads CASSLGWSASGVETQYF. The CDR3 DNA follows: TGCGCCAGCAGCCTGGGGTGGTCGGCTAGCGGGGTGGAGACCCAGTACTTC.

This sequence joins TRBV24-1 and TRBJ2-5, with 7 bases identical to TRBD1. Per germline, CDR1 KGHDR and CDR2 SFDVKD. This CDR3 has 15 residues. The V and J ends lost 5 bases and 1 base, in that order; junction bases with no gene match: 6. DNA of the CDR3: TGTGCCACCAGTGGGGGACAGCACCTCCAAGAGACCCAGTACTTC. Translating gives CATSGGQHLQETQYF.

This chain joins TRBV6-1 and TRBJ1-1, with 7 bases fitting TRBD1. The junction had 8 bases not matched to a gene; V was cut back by 4 bases and J by 0 bases. In germline, CDR1 is MNHNS, CDR2 SASEGT. The CDR3 spans 16 residues. The CDR3 nucleotides are TGTGCCAGCAGTGCCGGGACAGAGGGAATGAACACTGAAGCTTTCTTT. The encoded protein is CASSAGTEGMNTEAFF.

The genes are TRBV6-4 and TRBJ1-5; D unresolved. The germline V gene encodes CDR1 MRHNA and CDR2 SNTAGT. Between the trimmed V and J ends, which lost 0 bases and 5 bases, there was a span of 5 bases. CDR3 length: 13 amino acids. CDR3 residues: CASSDSRDQPQHF. The CDR3 coding sequence is TGTGCCAGCAGTGACTCGAGAGATCAGCCCCAGCATTTT.

J is TRBJ2-1 and V is TRBV29-1; a possible D gene is TRBD1 (6 bases). Germline lookup yields CDR1 SQVTM and CDR2 ANQGSEA. The CDR3 runs 14 residues. Trimming cost V 6 bases and J 0 bases, with 12 bases left between them. CDR3 sequence: CSVRQASSYNEQFF. DNA of the CDR3: TGCAGCGTACGACAGGCGAGCTCCTACAATGAGCAGTTCTTC.

V is TRBV7-9 and J is TRBJ2-7, with 11 bases that match TRBD2. There are 15 residues in the CDR3. Germline CDR1 is SEHNR and CDR2 is FQNEAQ (reference sequence). Trimming removed 5 bases from V and 2 bases from J; junction bases left unmatched: 5. CDR3 nucleotides: TGTGCCAGCAGCCCCGGGACTAGCGGAGCCTACGAGCAGTACTTC. This translates into CASSPGTSGAYEQYF.

The chain joins TRBV28 to TRBJ1-4; the match to TRBD1 covers 9 bases. Germline V gene sequence: CDR1 MDHEN, CDR2 SYDVKM. Trimming at V came to 6 bases and at J to 8 bases, leaving 10 bases not matched to a gene. The length of the CDR3 is 15 residues. The CDR3 region is CASRRSQGAEEKLFF. The CDR3 nucleotides read TGTGCCAGCAGGCGATCACAGGGGGCTGAAGAAAAACTGTTTTTT.

The CDR3 bases are TGTGCCAGCAGTCCCGGTGAGCTGAGCTACGAGCAGTACTTC. It codes for CASSPGELSYEQYF. V gene TRBV2 combines with J gene TRBJ2-7; unclear D gene. Deletions cut 5 bases from V and 3 bases from J, with 14 bases between. The CDR3 sequence is 14 residues long. Germline CDR1 reads SNHLY; CDR2 reads FYNNEI.

This clone was picked up a small number of times. The genes are TRBV19 and TRBJ2-7; 7 bases are a match to TRBD2. After removal of 7 bases from V and 1 base from J, the junction contained 10 bases not matched to a gene. Germline loops: CDR1 LNHDA, CDR2 SQIVND (reference sequence). The CDR3 loop spans 15 amino acids. As DNA, the CDR3 is TGTGCCAGTACCTCTCGGTGGGGGGGGTCCTACGAGCAGTACTTC. It is translated as CASTSRWGGSYEQYF.